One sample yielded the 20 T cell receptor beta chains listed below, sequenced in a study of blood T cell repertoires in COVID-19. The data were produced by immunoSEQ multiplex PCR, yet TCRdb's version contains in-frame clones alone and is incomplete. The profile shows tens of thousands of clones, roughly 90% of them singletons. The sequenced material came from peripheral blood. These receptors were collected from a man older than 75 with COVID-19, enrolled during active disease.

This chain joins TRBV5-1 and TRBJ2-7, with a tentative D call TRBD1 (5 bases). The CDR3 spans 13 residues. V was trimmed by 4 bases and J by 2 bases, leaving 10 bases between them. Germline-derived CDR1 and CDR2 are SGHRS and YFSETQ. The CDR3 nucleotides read TGCGCCAGCAGCAAAGACAGAGCCTACGAGCAGTACTTC. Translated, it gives CASSKDRAYEQYF.

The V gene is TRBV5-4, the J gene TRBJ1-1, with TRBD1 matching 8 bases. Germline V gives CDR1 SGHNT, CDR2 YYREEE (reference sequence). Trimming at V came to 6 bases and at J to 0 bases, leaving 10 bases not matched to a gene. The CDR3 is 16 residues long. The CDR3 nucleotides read TGTGCCAGCACCCCCGGGACAGGAGTCATGAACACTGAAGCTTTCTTT. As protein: CASTPGTGVMNTEAFF.

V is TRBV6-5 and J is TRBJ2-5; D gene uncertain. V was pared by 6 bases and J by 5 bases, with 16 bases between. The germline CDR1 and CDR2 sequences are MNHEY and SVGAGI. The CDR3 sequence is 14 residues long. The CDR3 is CASSALIRRETQYF. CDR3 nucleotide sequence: TGTGCCAGCAGCGCCCTAATTCGTCGGGAGACCCAGTACTTC.

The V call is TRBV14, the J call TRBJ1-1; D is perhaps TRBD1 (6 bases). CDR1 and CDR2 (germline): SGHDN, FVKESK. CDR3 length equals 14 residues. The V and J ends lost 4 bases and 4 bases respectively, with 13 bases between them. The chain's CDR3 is CASSLGGGSTEAFF. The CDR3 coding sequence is TGTGCCAGCAGCCTAGGGGGGGGATCCACTGAAGCTTTCTTT.

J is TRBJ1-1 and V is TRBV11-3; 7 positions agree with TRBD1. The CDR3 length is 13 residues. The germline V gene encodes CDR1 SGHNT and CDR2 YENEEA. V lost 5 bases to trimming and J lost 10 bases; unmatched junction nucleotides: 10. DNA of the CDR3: TGTGCCAGCAGCCCACGAGGGACAGTGGGAGCTTTCTTT. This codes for CASSPRGTVGAFF. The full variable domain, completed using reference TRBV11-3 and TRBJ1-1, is EAGVVQSPRYKIIEKKQPVAFWCNPISGHNTLYWYLQNLGQGPELLIRYENEEAVDDSQLPKDRFSAERLKGVDSTLKIQPAELGDSAVYLCASSPRGTVGAFFGQGTRLTVV.

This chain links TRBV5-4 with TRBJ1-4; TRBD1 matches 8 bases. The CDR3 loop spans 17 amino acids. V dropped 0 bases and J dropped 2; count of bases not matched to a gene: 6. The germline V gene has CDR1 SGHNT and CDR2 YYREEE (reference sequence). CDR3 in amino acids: CASSLGSGGATNEKLFF. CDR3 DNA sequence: TGTGCCAGCAGCTTGGGTTCAGGGGGCGCGACTAATGAAAAACTGTTTTTT.

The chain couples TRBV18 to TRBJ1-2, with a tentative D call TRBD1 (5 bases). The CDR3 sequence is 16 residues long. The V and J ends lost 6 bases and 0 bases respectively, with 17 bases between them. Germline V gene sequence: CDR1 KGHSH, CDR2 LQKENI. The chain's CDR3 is CASSSTQGNSNYGYTF. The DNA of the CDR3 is TGTGCCAGCTCGAGCACGCAGGGCAACTCTAACTATGGCTACACCTTC. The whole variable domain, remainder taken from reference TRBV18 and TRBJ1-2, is NAGVMQNPRHLVRRRGQEARLRCSPMKGHSHVYWYRQLPEEGLKFMVYLQKENIIDESGMPKERFSAEFPKEGPSILRIQQVVRGDSAAYFCASSSTQGNSNYGYTFGSGTRLTVV.

This CDR3 reads CASSFIAGTYEQYF. The DNA of the CDR3 is TGTGCCAGCAGTTTTATAGCGGGGACCTACGAGCAGTACTTC. The rearrangement joins TRBV28 to TRBJ2-7; 8 bases fit TRBD2. Germline V lookup: CDR1 MDHEN, CDR2 SYDVKM. V gave up 3 bases and J gave up 2 bases; unmatched junction bases: 3. The CDR3 totals 14 residues.

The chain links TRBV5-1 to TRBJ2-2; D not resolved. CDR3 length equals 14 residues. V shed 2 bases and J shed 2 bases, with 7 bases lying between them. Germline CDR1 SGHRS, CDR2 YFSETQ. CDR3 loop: CASSFSGNTGELFF. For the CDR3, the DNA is TGCGCCAGCAGCTTTTCCGGTAACACCGGGGAGCTGTTTTTT.

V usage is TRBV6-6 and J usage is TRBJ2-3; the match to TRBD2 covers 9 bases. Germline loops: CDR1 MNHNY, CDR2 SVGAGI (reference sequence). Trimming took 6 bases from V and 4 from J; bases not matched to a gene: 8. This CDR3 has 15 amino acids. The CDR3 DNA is TGTGCCAGCAGCAGAGGGCGGGGGGGGGCAGATACGCAGTATTTT. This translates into CASSRGRGGADTQYF.

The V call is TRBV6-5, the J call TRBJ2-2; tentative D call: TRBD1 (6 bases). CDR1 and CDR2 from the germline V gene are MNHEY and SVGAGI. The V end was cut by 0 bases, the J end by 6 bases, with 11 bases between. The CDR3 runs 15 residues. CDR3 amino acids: CASSYSRGFSGELFF. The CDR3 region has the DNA TGTGCCAGCAGTTACTCGAGGGGGTTTTCCGGGGAGCTGTTTTTT.

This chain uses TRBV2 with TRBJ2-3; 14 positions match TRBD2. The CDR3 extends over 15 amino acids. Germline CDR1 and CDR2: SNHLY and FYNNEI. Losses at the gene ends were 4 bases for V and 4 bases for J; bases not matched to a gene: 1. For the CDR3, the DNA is TGTGCCAGCAGTGGGACTAGCGGGGGGCCAGATACGCAGTATTTT. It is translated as CASSGTSGGPDTQYF.

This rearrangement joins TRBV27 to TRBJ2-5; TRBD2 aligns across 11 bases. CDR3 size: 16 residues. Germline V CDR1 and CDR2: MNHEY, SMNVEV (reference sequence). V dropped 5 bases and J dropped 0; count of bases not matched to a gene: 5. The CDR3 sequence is CASSRLAGTDQETQYF. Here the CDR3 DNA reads TGTGCCAGCAGTAGACTAGCGGGGACCGACCAAGAGACCCAGTACTTC.

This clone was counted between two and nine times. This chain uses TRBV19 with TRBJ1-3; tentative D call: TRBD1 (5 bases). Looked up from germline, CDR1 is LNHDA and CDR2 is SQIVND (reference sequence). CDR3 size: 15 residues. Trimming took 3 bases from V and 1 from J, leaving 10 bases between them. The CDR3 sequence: CASSIPGKSGNTIYF. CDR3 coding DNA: TGTGCCAGTAGTATCCCAGGGAAGTCTGGAAACACCATATATTTT.

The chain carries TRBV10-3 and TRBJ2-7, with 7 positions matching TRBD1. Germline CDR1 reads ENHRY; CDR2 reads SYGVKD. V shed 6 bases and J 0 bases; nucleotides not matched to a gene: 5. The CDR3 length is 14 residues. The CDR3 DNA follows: TGTGCCATCAGAACGGACAGGTCCTCCTACGAGCAGTACTTC. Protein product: CAIRTDRSSYEQYF.

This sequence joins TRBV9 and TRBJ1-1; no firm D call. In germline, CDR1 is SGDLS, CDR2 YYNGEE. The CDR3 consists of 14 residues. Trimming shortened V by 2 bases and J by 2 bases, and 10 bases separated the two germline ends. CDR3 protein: CASSVDGDNTEAFF. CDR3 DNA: TGTGCCAGCAGCGTGGACGGGGATAACACTGAAGCTTTCTTT.

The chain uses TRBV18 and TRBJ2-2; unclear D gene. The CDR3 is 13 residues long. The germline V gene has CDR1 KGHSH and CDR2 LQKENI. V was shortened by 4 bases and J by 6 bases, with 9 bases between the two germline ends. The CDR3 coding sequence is TGTGCCAGCTCACGTGGAGAGGCCGGGGAGCTGTTTTTT. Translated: CASSRGEAGELFF.

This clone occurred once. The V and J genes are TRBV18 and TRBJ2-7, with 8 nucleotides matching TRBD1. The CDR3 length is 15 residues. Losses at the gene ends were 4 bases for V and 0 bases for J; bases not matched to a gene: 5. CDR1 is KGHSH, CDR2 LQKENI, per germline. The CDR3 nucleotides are TGTGCCAGCTCACTCGGGACAGGCCTCTCCTACGAGCAGTACTTC. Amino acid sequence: CASSLGTGLSYEQYF.

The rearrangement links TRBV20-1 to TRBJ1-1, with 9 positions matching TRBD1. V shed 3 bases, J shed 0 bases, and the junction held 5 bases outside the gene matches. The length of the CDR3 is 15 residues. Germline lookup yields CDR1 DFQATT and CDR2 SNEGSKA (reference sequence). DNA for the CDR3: TGCAGTGCTAGTACAGGGGGCCTTATGAACACTGAAGCTTTCTTT. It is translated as CSASTGGLMNTEAFF.

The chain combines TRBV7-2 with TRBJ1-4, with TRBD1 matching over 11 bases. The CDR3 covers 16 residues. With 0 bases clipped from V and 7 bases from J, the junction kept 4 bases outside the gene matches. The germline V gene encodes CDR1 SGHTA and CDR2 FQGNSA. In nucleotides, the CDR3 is TGTGCCAGCAGCTTAGCACCGGGACAGGGGGTTGAAAAACTGTTTTTT. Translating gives CASSLAPGQGVEKLFF.